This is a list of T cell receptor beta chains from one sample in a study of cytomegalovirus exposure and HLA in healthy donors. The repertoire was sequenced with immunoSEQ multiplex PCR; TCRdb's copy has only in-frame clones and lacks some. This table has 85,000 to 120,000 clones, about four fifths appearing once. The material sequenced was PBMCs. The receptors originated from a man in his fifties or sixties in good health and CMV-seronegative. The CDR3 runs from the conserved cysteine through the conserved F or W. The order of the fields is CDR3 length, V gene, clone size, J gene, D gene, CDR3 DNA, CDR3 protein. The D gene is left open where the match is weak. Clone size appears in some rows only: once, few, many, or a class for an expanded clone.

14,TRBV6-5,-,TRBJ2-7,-,TGTGCCAGCAGGACACGGGACAACTCCTACGAGCAGTACTTC,CASRTRDNSYEQYF
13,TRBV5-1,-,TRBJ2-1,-,TGCGCCAGCAGCTTCGTCCCGGTCAATGAGCAGTTCTTC,CASSFVPVNEQFF
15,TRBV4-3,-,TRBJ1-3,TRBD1,TGCGCCAGCAGCCAAGGGACAGGGACTGGAAACACCATATATTTT,CASSQGTGTGNTIYF
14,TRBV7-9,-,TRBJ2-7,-,TGTGCCAGCAGCTTAGGGGGACAAATATACGAGCAGTACTTC,CASSLGGQIYEQYF
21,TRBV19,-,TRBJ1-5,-,TGTGCCAGTAGTAACATCGACAGGTTAAGCTCTCTGGGCCGCCGAAATCAGCCCCAGCATTTT,CASSNIDRLSSLGRRNQPQHF
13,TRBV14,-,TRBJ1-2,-,TGTGCCAGCAGCTCAAGGGAGAACTATGGCTACACCTTC,CASSSRENYGYTF
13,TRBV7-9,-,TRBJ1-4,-,TGTGCCAGCAGCTGGGGCAGGGCAGAAAAACTGTTTTTT,CASSWGRAEKLFF
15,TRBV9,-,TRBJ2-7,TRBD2,TGTGCCAGCAGCGTAGGGCGGGGGGGCCCCTACGAGCAGTACTTC,CASSVGRGGPYEQYF
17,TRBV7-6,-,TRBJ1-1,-,TGTGCCAGCAGCTTAGAGCCACGTTCACCCCTATACACTGAAGCTTTCTTT,CASSLEPRSPLYTEAFF
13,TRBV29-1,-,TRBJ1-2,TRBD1,TGCAGCGTTACTCCGGGACAGGGAGGGGGCTACACCTTC,CSVTPGQGGGYTF
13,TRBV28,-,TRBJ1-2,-,TGTGCCAGCAGTTTCCCCGGGGTGGGCGGCTACACCTTC,CASSFPGVGGYTF
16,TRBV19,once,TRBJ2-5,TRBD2,TGTGCCAGTAGTCCCTTCGGGACTAGCAATGCAGAGACCCAGTACTTC,CASSPFGTSNAETQYF
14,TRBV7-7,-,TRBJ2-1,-,TGTGCTAGCAGCTTAGGTAGGACTACGAATGAGCAGTTCTTC,CASSLGRTTNEQFF
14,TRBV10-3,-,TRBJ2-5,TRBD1,TGTGCCATCAGTGGGGGACAGGGCCAAGAGACCCAGTACTTC,CAISGGQGQETQYF
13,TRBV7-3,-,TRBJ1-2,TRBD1,TGTGCCAGCAGCGAGGGACAGGGTTATGGCTACACCTTC,CASSEGQGYGYTF
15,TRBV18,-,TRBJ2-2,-,TGTGCCAGCTCACTGACATCTACGAACACCGGGGAGCTGTTTTTT,CASSLTSTNTGELFF
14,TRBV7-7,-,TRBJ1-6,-,TGTGCTAGCAGCTTAGGACAAAATAATTCACCCCTCCACTTT,CASSLGQNNSPLHF
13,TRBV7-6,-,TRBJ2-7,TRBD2,TGTGCCAGCAGCCCATCGACGGGAGGGGAGCAGTACTTC,CASSPSTGGEQYF
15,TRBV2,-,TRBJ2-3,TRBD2,TGTGCCAGCAGTGCGACTAGCGGGGGGGAAGATACGCAGTATTTT,CASSATSGGEDTQYF
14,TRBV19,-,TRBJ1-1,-,TGTGCCAGTAGTCCCGGACAGCTAAACACTGAAGCTTTCTTT,CASSPGQLNTEAFF
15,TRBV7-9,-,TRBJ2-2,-,TGTGCCAGCAGCTTAACTACCGTCTCGACCGGGGAGCTGTTTTTT,CASSLTTVSTGELFF
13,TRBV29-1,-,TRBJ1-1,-,TGCAGCGCTGGAGGGCAGCCGAGCACTGAAGCTTTCTTT,CSAGGQPSTEAFF
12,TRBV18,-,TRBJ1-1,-,TGTGCCAGCTCACCCGGAGACTTTGAAGCTTTCTTT,CASSPGDFEAFF
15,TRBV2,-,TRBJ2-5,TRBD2,TGTGCCAGCAGTGAAGAAATTAGCGGGGCAGAGACCCAGTACTTC,CASSEEISGAETQYF
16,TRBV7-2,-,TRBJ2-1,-,TGTGCCAGCAGCTTCTTCGGGGGGCTCCTCGGGAATGAGCAGTTCTTC,CASSFFGGLLGNEQFF
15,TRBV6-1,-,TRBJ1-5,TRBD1,TGTGCCAGCATCAAGGGGGGGACAGGGAATCAGCCCCAGCATTTT,CASIKGGTGNQPQHF
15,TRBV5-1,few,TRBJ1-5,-,TGCGCCAGCAGCTTGGCCGGGAATAGCAATCAGCCCCAGCATTTT,CASSLAGNSNQPQHF
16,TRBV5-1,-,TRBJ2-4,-,TGCGCCAGCAGCTTGTTCTCGGGTCTGGGCAAAAACATTCAGTACTTC,CASSLFSGLGKNIQYF
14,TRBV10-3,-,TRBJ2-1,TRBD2,TGTGCCACCGCCTGGTCTAGCGGGGGCAATGAGCAGTTCTTC,CATAWSSGGNEQFF
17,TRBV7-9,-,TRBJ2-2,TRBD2,TGTGCCACGCCTCCTTCAGCGGGGGCCTTCAACACCGGGGAGCTGTTTTTT,CATPPSAGAFNTGELFF
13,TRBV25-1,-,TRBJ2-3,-,TGTGCCAGCCACACTAGCACAGGAGATACGCAGTATTTT,CASHTSTGDTQYF
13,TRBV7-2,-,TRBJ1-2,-,TGTGCCAGCAGCTTAGATCCAGGGTTGGGCTACACCTTC,CASSLDPGLGYTF
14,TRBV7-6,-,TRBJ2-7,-,TGTGCCAGCAGCCCCGGCGGAGGGTCCTACGAGCAGTACTTC,CASSPGGGSYEQYF
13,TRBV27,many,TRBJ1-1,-,TGTGCCAGCAGTTTAGTTAGGGGAACTGAAGCTTTCTTT,CASSLVRGTEAFF
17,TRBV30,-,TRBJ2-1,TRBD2,TGTGCCTGGAAGGGAGCGGGGGGGCAGAGTTCCTACAATGAGCAGTTCTTC,CAWKGAGGQSSYNEQFF
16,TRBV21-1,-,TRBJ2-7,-,TGTGCCAGCACCCTACCAGAGGACAGGGGCACCTACGAGCAGTACTTC,CASTLPEDRGTYEQYF
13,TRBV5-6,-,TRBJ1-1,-,TGTGCCAGCAGCTTGCTCCGGAACACTGAAGCTTTCTTT,CASSLLRNTEAFF
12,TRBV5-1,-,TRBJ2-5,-,TGCGCCAGCAGCTTGGCCAGGGAGACCCAGTACTTC,CASSLARETQYF
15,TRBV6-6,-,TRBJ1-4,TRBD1,TGTGCCAGCAGTTACCGGGACAGGGGAGTTGAAAAACTGTTTTTT,CASSYRDRGVEKLFF
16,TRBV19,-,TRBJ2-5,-,TGTGCCAGTAGTCATAACAGGGAGAGGTGGGGAGCGGCCCAGTACTTC,CASSHNRERWGAAQYF
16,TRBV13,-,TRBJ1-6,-,TGTGCCAGCAGCTTAGGCCTTCGGGGGAATAATTCACCCCTCCACTTT,CASSLGLRGNNSPLHF
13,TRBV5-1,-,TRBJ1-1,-,TGCGCCAGCAGCTTGGACAGGAACACTGAAGCTTTCTTT,CASSLDRNTEAFF
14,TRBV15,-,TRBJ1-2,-,TGTGCCACCAGCAGAGATCGGGAACCTTATGGCTACACCTTC,CATSRDREPYGYTF
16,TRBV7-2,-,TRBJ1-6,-,TGTGCCAGCAGCTTGCCCAGGGGAAATTATAATTCACCCCTCCACTTT,CASSLPRGNYNSPLHF
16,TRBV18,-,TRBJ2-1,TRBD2,TGTGCCAGCTCCCCGGGGGGGACTAGCATTAACAATGAGCAGTTCTTC,CASSPGGTSINNEQFF
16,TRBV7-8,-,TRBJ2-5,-,TGTGCCAGCAGCCCAAACTCCGGGACAAACCTCGGGACCCAGTACTTC,CASSPNSGTNLGTQYF
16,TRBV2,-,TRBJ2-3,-,TGTGCCAGCAAGGGGTACGACTCCCCCCACACAGATACGCAGTATTTT,CASKGYDSPHTDTQYF
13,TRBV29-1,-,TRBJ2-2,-,TGCAGCGTTGCTAGGTCAAACACCGGGGAGCTGTTTTTT,CSVARSNTGELFF
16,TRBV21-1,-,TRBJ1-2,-,TGTGCCAGCTGGCGGCAAAGACTCACAAGGAACTATGGCTACACCTTC,CASWRQRLTRNYGYTF
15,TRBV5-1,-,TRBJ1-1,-,TGCGCCAGCAGCTGGGGGGAGGGGAGGAGGTCTGAAGCTTTCTTT,CASSWGEGRRSEAFF
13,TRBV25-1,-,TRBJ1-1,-,TGTGCCAGCAGTGAATCAGGGAACACTGAAGCTTTCTTT,CASSESGNTEAFF
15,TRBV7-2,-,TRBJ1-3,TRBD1,TGTGCCAGCAGCTTCTACAGGGGGACTGGAAACACCATATATTTT,CASSFYRGTGNTIYF
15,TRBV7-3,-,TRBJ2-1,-,TGTGCCAGCAGCTTAACTCTGAGGTCAGGAGGAGAGCAGTTCTTC,CASSLTLRSGGEQFF
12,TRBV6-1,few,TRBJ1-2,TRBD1,TGTGCCAGCGTAACAGGGGTTGCAGGCTACACCTTC,CASVTGVAGYTF
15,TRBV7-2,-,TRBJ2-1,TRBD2,TGTGCCAGCAGCTTATTAGGCGGGGGGGTTGATGAGCAGTTCTTC,CASSLLGGGVDEQFF
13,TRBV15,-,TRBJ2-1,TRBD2,TGTGCCACCAGCAGAGACTTAAGGACTAGCTTGTTCTTC,CATSRDLRTSLFF
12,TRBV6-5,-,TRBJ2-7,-,TGTGCCAGCAGTTACGCCGGGTACGAGCAGTACTTC,CASSYAGYEQYF
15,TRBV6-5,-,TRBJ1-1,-,TGTGCCAGCAGTCAAGGGGGACGGACGAACACTGAAGCTTTCTTT,CASSQGGRTNTEAFF
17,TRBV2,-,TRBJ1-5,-,TGTGCCAGCAGTCCGCAGACGGGTTCGTATAGCAATCAGCCCCAGCATTTT,CASSPQTGSYSNQPQHF
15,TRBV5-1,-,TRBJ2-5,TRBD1,TGCGCCAGCAGCCCCACGGGACAGATCCAAGAGACCCAGTACTTC,CASSPTGQIQETQYF